The next 7 T cell receptor beta chains were all read from a single sample in a study of blood T cell repertoires in COVID-19. Sequencing used immunoSEQ multiplex PCR; TCRdb keeps in-frame clones, though not all of them. The table lists some 110,000 clones, approximately 81% of them singletons, with approximately 1.5% in the top ten. What was sequenced was peripheral blood. The source of these receptors is a middle-aged man with acute or convalescent COVID-19.

The rearrangement joins TRBV29-1 to TRBJ1-4; TRBD1 matches 7 bases. Trimming cost V 5 bases and J 12 bases; bases outside gene matches: 3. Germline V CDR1 and CDR2: SQVTM, ANQGSEA. The CDR3 is 10 amino acids. The CDR3 region has the DNA TGCAGCGTTCAAACAGGGGAACTGTTTTTT. Amino acid sequence: CSVQTGELFF. Full variable domain (rest looked up from reference TRBV29-1 and TRBJ1-4): SAVISQKPSRDICQRGTSLTIQCQVDSQVTMMFWYRQQPGQSLTLIATANQGSEATYESGFVIDKFPISRPNLTFSTLTVSNMSPEDSSIYLCSVQTGELFFGSGTQLSVL.

This clone ranks as medium-sized (0.01 to 0.1%). The chain carries TRBV27 and TRBJ2-1; 9 nucleotides line up with TRBD1. The CDR3 is 16 residues long. The germline CDR1 and CDR2 sequences are MNHEY and SMNVEV (reference sequence). Trimming took 7 bases from V and 16 from J; bases not matched to a gene: 23. Written as DNA, the CDR3 is TGTGCCAGCACGCCGACGGATCCCTGGACAGGGGATATAATTTTCTTC. Protein: CASTPTDPWTGDIIFF.

The chain employs TRBV7-3 and TRBJ2-1; 10 nucleotides match TRBD1. This CDR3 region has 15 residues. Germline V gene data show CDR1 as SGHTA and CDR2 as FQGTGA. With 4 bases clipped from V and 2 bases from J, the junction kept 2 bases outside the gene matches. The CDR3 loop is CASSYGQGAYNEQFF. CDR3 coding DNA: TGTGCCAGCAGCTATGGACAGGGGGCCTACAATGAGCAGTTCTTC.

J is TRBJ2-3 and V is TRBV13, with D possibly TRBD2 on 5 matching bases. Germline CDR1 PRHDT, CDR2 FYEKMQ (reference sequence). The CDR3 has 14 amino acids. V lost 2 bases and J 2 bases, leaving 8 bases between the germline ends. This CDR3 is CASSLKRDTDTQYF. The CDR3 DNA follows: TGTGCCAGCAGCTTAAAGAGGGACACAGATACGCAGTATTTT.

This chain links TRBV5-1 with TRBJ1-4; D is unclear. This CDR3 is built from 13 residues. Germline CDR1 is SGHRS and CDR2 is YFSETQ. V dropped 3 bases and J dropped 5 bases, with 8 bases sitting between them. The CDR3 region has the DNA TGCGCCAGCAGCTGGCAGTTCAATGAAAAACTGTTTTTT. It translates to CASSWQFNEKLFF.

The rearrangement joins TRBV2 to TRBJ2-1; 12 positions agree with TRBD1. From germline, CDR1 is SNHLY and CDR2 FYNNEI. This CDR3 is built from 15 residues. Losses at the gene ends were 6 bases for V and 6 bases for J; bases not matched to a gene: 6. In DNA, the CDR3 is TGTGCCAGCAGGGACGGGGACAGGGGGCTCAATGAGCAGTTCTTC. Its protein product is CASRDGDRGLNEQFF. The whole variable domain, filled in from reference TRBV2 and TRBJ2-1, reads EPEVTQTPSHQVTQMGQEVILRCVPISNHLYFYWYRQILGQKVEFLVSFYNNEISEKSEIFDDQFSVERPDGSNFTLKIRSTKLEDSAMYFCASRDGDRGLNEQFFGPGTRLTVL.

This sequence joins TRBV18 and TRBJ1-3, with D perhaps TRBD1 (6 bases). Per germline, CDR1 KGHSH and CDR2 LQKENI. This CDR3 spans 16 amino acids. V lost 6 bases to trimming and J lost 3 bases, with 18 bases between them. CDR3: CASSSRSGQSGNTIYF. The CDR3 region has the DNA TGTGCCAGCTCGTCAAGATCGGGACAAAGTGGAAACACCATATATTTT.